This T cell receptor beta chain stems from a study of blood T cell repertoires in COVID-19. At the level of the study: T cells, B-cell-depleted T cells, or PBMCs provided the cDNA or gDNA that served as material.

Looked up from germline, CDR1 is SGHNT and CDR2 is YENEEA. V was cut by 5 bases and J by 7 bases, with 11 bases left in between. The CDR3 has 12 amino acids. Cohorts were based on clinical histories the participants reported. Symptom resolution, clearance, or two negative PCRs marked donors in Cohort 3 as recovered. Under the authors' procedure: Amplification of reference gene primers provided the estimated nucleated cell counts. Sequenced by immunoSEQ multiplex PCR; TCRdb stores in-frame clones only, minus some. V and J calls and clone size are given by that table; D and trimming were obtained from the DNA. The repertoire has over 200,000 clones, about 80% of them found once; the top ten carry 1.8%.

The chain uses TRBV11-3 and TRBJ1-2, with a tentative D call TRBD1 (6 bases). Input material: PBMCs or T cells enriched from blood (not recorded which). The sequence was collected from a man aged 60 to 75 who had recovered from COVID-19. CDR3: CASSTTGFGYTF. As DNA, the CDR3 is TGTGCCAGCAGCACCACAGGGTTTGGCTACACCTTC.